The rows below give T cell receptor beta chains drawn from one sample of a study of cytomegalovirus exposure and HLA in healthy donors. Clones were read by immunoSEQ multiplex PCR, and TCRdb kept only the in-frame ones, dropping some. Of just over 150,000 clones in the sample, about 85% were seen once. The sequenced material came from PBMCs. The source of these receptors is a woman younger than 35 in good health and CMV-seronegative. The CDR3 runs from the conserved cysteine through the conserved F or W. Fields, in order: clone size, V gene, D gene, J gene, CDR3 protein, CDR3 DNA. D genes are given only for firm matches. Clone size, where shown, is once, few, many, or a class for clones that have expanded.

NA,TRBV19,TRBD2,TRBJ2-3,CASSTGLAGTDTQYF,TGTGCCAGTAGTACAGGACTAGCGGGCACAGATACGCAGTATTTT
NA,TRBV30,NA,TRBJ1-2,CAWSSLLANYGYTF,TGTGCCTGGAGTTCTCTGTTAGCTAACTATGGCTACACCTTC
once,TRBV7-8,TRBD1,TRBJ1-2,CASTRFGQGKYGYTF,TGTGCCAGCACCCGATTTGGACAGGGAAAGTATGGCTACACCTTC
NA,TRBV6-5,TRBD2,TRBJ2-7,CASGSRGLSYEQYF,TGTGCCAGCGGATCGCGGGGGTTAAGCTACGAGCAGTACTTC
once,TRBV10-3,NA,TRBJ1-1,CAIRDGGTVAFF,TGTGCCATCAGAGATGGGGGCACTGTAGCTTTCTTT
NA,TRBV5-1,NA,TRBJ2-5,CASSPGSTQETQYF,TGCGCCAGCAGCCCCGGGTCCACACAAGAGACCCAGTACTTC
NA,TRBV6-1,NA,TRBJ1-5,CASGLGSNQPQHF,TGTGCCAGCGGCCTCGGGAGCAATCAGCCCCAGCATTTT
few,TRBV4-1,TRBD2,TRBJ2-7,CASSPQSSGGAVEQYF,TGCGCCAGCAGCCCCCAATCTAGCGGGGGGGCGGTTGAGCAGTACTTC
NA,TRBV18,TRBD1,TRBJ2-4,CASSPQGATGDIQYF,TGTGCCAGCTCACCCCAGGGGGCGACGGGGGACATTCAGTACTTC
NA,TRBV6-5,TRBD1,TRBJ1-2,CATLTGGGYTF,TGTGCCACACTGACAGGGGGTGGCTACACCTTC
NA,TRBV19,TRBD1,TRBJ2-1,CASSIVTGGLGEQFF,TGTGCCAGTAGTATTGTGACAGGGGGTTTGGGTGAGCAGTTCTTC
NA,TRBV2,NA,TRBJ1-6,CASRLVQGRSYNSPLHF,TGTGCCAGCCGATTGGTCCAGGGAAGGTCCTATAATTCACCCCTCCACTTT
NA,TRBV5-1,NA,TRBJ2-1,CASSLRQDGHEQFF,TGCGCCAGCAGCTTGAGACAGGACGGCCATGAGCAGTTCTTC
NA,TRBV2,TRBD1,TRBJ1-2,CASSRDSRYGYTF,TGTGCCAGCAGTCGGGACAGCCGCTATGGCTACACCTTC
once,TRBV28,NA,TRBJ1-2,CASSYPQGRYGYTF,TGTGCCAGCAGTTACCCACAGGGTCGATATGGCTACACCTTC
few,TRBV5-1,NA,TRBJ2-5,CASSLGESRETQYF,TGCGCCAGCAGCTTGGGGGAGAGTAGAGAGACCCAGTACTTC
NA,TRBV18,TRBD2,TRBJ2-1,CASPVSGTSGSMSSYNEQFF,TGTGCCAGCCCGGTCTCCGGGACTAGCGGGAGCATGAGCTCCTACAATGAGCAGTTCTTC
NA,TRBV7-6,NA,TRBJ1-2,CASSLGPQSGAGYTF,TGTGCCAGCAGCTTAGGACCGCAGTCAGGTGCGGGCTACACCTTC
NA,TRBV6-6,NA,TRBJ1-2,CASSSLKLGYTF,TGTGCCAGCAGTTCCCTAAAGCTAGGCTACACCTTC
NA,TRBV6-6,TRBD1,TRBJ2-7,CASSYGDRGYEQYF,TGTGCCAGCAGTTACGGGGACAGGGGCTACGAGCAGTACTTC
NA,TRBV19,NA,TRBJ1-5,CASRNGDSLNQPQHF,TGTGCCAGTAGGAACGGAGACTCCCTCAATCAGCCCCAGCATTTT
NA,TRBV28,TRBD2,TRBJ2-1,CASSSQRGDLNEQFF,TGTGCCAGCAGTTCCCAGCGGGGGGATCTCAATGAGCAGTTCTTC
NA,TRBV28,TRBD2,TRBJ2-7,CASSPIQTSGRTYEQYF,TGTGCCAGCAGCCCAATCCAGACTAGCGGGAGAACCTACGAGCAGTACTTC
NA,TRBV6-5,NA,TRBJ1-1,CASSYIQGNTEAFF,TGTGCCAGCAGTTACATTCAGGGGAACACTGAAGCTTTCTTT
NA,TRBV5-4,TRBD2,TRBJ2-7,CASSQREGLTEQYF,TGTGCCAGCAGCCAGCGGGAGGGCCTGACCGAGCAGTACTTC
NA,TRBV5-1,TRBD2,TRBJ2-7,CASSLGSGRAVEQYF,TGCGCCAGCAGCTTGGGAAGCGGGAGGGCCGTCGAGCAGTACTTC
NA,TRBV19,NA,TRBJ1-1,CASNRWWGTNTEAFF,TGTGCCAGTAATCGCTGGTGGGGGACAAACACTGAAGCTTTCTTT
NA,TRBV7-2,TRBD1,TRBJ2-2,CASSFPLSGGNTGELFF,TGTGCCAGCAGCTTCCCTCTGTCAGGGGGGAACACCGGGGAGCTGTTTTTT
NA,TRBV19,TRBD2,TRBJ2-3,CASSYSGRPTDTQYF,TGTGCCAGTAGCTATAGCGGGAGGCCCACAGATACGCAGTATTTT
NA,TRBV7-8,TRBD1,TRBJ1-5,CASSPGGYNQPQHF,TGTGCCAGCAGCCCAGGGGGATACAATCAGCCCCAGCATTTT
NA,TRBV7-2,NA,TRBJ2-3,CASSPSTGDTQYF,TGTGCCAGCAGCCCCTCTACGGGGGATACGCAGTATTTT
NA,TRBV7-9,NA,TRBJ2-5,CASSPRLGQQETQYF,TGTGCCAGCAGCCCAAGACTCGGACAGCAAGAGACCCAGTACTTC
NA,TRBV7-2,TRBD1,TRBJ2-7,CASSARDRGHEQCF,TGTGCCAGCAGCGCCAGGGACAGGGGACACGAGCAGTGCTTC
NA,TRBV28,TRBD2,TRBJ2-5,CASSPGRAPQETQYF,TGTGCCAGCAGTCCCGGGAGGGCCCCTCAAGAGACCCAGTACTTC
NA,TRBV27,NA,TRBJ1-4,CASSHHQTGRGTATNEKLFF,TGTGCCAGCAGCCATCACCAAACGGGCAGGGGAACGGCAACTAATGAAAAACTGTTTTTT
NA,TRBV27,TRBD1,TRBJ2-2,CASSQGTGNTGELFF,TGTGCCAGCAGTCAGGGGACAGGAAACACCGGGGAGCTGTTTTTT
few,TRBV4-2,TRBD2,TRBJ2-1,CASSQDWDYAGGYSYNEQFF,TGTGCCAGCAGCCAAGACTGGGACTACGCGGGGGGATATTCCTACAATGAGCAGTTCTTC
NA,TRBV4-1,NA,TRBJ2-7,CASSQGSGHFSYEQYF,TGCGCCAGCAGCCAAGGTAGCGGACATTTCTCCTACGAGCAGTACTTC
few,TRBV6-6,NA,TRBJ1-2,CASSYSLFRDYGYTF,TGTGCCAGCAGTTACTCCCTCTTTCGCGACTATGGCTACACCTTC
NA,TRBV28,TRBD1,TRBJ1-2,CASSPYRGPGDGYTF,TGTGCCAGCAGTCCTTACAGGGGGCCGGGGGATGGCTACACCTTC
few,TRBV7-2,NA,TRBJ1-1,CASSSRGDSSQAFF,TGTGCCAGCAGCTCGCGAGGGGACTCCTCTCAAGCTTTCTTT
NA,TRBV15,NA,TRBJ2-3,CATSRDIVFTDTQYF,TGTGCCACCAGCAGAGATATTGTATTTACAGATACGCAGTATTTT
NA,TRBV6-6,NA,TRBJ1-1,CASSYSGRGRAFF,TGTGCCAGCAGTTACTCTGGGCGGGGACGGGCTTTCTTT
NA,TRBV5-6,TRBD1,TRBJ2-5,CASSRTGEGLETQYF,TGTGCCAGCAGCAGAACAGGGGAAGGTTTGGAGACCCAGTACTTC
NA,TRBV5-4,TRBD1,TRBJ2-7,CASIAGGIGEQYF,TGTGCCAGCATCGCAGGGGGAATAGGGGAGCAGTACTTC
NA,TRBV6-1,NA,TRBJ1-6,CASSESGGDSPLHF,TGTGCCAGCAGTGAGTCGGGGGGGGATTCACCCCTCCACTTT
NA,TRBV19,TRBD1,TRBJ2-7,CASSPTIWTGDHEQYF,TGTGCCAGTAGCCCAACCATTTGGACAGGGGACCACGAGCAGTACTTC
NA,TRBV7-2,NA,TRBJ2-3,CASSLSGPGTDTQYF,TGTGCCAGCAGCCTCAGCGGTCCCGGCACAGATACGCAGTATTTT
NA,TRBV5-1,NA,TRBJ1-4,CASSWLGTNEKLFF,TGCGCCAGCTCTTGGTTGGGCACTAATGAAAAACTGTTTTTT
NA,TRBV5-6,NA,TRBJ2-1,CASSMRRVSSYNEQFF,TGTGCCAGCAGCATGAGGAGGGTTAGCTCCTACAATGAGCAGTTCTTC
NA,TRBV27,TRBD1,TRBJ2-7,CASSFGTGGNAQYF,TGTGCCAGCAGTTTTGGGACAGGGGGCAACGCTCAGTACTTC
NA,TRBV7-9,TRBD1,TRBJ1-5,CASQDRVGQPQHF,TGTGCCAGCCAGGACAGGGTAGGCCAGCCCCAGCATTTT
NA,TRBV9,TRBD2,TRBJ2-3,CASSATSGRADTQYF,TGTGCCAGCAGCGCCACTAGCGGGAGGGCGGATACGCAGTATTTT
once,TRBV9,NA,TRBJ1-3,CASSGGPGPGGNTIYF,TGTGCCAGCAGCGGGGGTCCAGGGCCCGGTGGAAACACCATATATTTT
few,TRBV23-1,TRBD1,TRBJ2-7,CASSQLTGLYEQYF,TGCGCCAGCAGTCAATTGACAGGGCTCTACGAGCAGTACTTC
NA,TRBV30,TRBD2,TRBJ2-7,CAWKRGGVSYEQYF,TGTGCCTGGAAGCGGGGAGGGGTCTCCTACGAGCAGTACTTC
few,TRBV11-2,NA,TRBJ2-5,CASSLGRETQYF,TGTGCCAGCAGCTTGGGGCGAGAGACCCAGTACTTC
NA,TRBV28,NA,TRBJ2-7,CASSLRGGSYEQYF,TGTGCCAGCAGTTTAAGGGGGGGCTCCTACGAGCAGTACTTC
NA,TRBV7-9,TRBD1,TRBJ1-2,CASSPGQSRYGYTF,TGTGCCAGCAGCCCGGGACAGAGCCGATATGGCTACACCTTC